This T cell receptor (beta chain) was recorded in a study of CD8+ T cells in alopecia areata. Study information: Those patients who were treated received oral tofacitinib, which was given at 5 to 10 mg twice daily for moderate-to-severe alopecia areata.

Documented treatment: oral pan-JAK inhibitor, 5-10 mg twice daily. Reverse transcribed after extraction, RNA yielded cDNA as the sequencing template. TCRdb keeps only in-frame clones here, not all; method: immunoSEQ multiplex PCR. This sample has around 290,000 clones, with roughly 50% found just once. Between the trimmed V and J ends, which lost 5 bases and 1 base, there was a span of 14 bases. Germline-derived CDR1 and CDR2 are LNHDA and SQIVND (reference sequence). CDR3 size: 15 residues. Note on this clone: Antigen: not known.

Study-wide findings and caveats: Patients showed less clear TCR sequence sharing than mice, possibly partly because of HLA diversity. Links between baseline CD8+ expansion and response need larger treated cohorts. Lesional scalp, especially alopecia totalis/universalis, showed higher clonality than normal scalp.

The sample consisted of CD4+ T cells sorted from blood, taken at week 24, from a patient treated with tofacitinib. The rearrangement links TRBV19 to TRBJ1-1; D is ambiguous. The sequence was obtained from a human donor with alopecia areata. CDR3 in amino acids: CASSPRGPKNTEAFF. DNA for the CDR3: TGTGCCAGTAGTCCCCGCGGACCGAAGAACACTGAAGCTTTCTTT.